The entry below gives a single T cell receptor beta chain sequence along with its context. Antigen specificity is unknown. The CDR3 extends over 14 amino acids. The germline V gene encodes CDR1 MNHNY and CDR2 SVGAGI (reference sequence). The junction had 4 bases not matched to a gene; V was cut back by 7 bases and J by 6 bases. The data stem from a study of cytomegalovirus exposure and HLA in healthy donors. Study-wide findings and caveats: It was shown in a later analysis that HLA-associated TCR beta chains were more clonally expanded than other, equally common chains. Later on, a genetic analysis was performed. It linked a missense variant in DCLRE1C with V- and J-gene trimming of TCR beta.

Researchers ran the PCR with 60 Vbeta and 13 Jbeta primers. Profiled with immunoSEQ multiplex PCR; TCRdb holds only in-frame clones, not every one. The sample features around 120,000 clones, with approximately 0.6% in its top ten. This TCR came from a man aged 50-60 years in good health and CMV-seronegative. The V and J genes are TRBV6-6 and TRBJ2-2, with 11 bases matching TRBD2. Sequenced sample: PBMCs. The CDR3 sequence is CASKTGLAAGELFF. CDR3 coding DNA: TGTGCCAGCAAAACGGGACTAGCGGCCGGGGAGCTGTTTTTT.